The 2 T cell receptor beta chains listed next were all sequenced from one sample in a study of blood T cell repertoires in COVID-19. TCRdb keeps only in-frame clones here, not all; method: immunoSEQ multiplex PCR. The sample shows under 200,000 clones, about 85% of them seen only once. Sequencing used peripheral blood. The receptors were gathered from a man younger than 30 with acute or convalescent COVID-19.

The chain recombines TRBV7-9 with TRBJ2-2, with 8 bases that match TRBD2. CDR3 size: 15 residues. CDR1 is SEHNR, CDR2 FQNEAQ, per germline (reference sequence). Trimming at V came to 2 bases and at J to 3 bases, leaving 2 bases not matched to a gene. This chain's CDR3 is CASSLTGLDTGELFF. The CDR3 DNA sequence: TGTGCCAGCAGCTTAACGGGACTAGACACCGGGGAGCTGTTTTTT.

The chain recombines TRBV5-5 with TRBJ1-3; D unclear. Germline V gives CDR1 SGHKS, CDR2 YYEKEE (reference sequence). This CDR3 contains 15 residues. The V and J ends lost 5 bases and 0 bases respectively, with 12 bases between them. The CDR3 DNA is TGTGCCAGCAGTCGATCAGGTCGCTCTGGAAACACCATATATTTT. Translation gives CASSRSGRSGNTIYF.